Sequencing of this T cell receptor (beta chain) was carried out in a study of cytomegalovirus exposure and HLA in healthy donors. Regarding the study as a whole: No immune exposure information besides CMV serostatus was available. Productive status was seen about 87% or about 30% of the time for most TCR beta V segments in an earlier analysis.

The PCR was carried out with 60 Vbeta primers and 13 Jbeta primers. TCRdb's table, derived via immunoSEQ multiplex PCR, lists solely in-frame clones and lacks some. The table has approximately 120,000 clones, roughly 80% seen once. The CDR3 has 18 residues. Germline V CDR1 and CDR2: MNHGY, SAAAGT. Trimming took 6 bases from V and 1 from J; bases not matched to a gene: 6. With regard to this clone: The antigen is unknown.

The clonotype was recovered from a female donor in good health and CMV-seronegative. The sample was PBMCs. The chain couples TRBV6-8 to TRBJ2-2; 15 bases match TRBD2. The CDR3 coding sequence is TGTGCCAGCAGGCGGACTAGCGGGAGGGTTGGGAACACCGGGGAGCTGTTTTTT. It yields the protein CASRRTSGRVGNTGELFF.